Listed here is a single TCR beta chain. This specimen belongs to a study of blood T cell repertoires in COVID-19. Study context: The study drew acute and convalescent COVID-19 samples from the United States, Italy and Spain. In each case, the material was cDNA or gDNA derived from T cells, B-cell-depleted T cells, or PBMCs.

The repertoire was sequenced with immunoSEQ multiplex PCR; TCRdb's copy has only in-frame clones and lacks some. The data show 200,000 to 300,000 clones, with about 80% seen just once and roughly 1.9% held by the top ten. The sequenced material came from peripheral blood. This receptor was obtained from a young man who had recovered from COVID-19.

The CDR3 loop reads CASSVEGTLNTDTQYF. CDR3 in DNA: TGTGCCAGCAGCGTCGAAGGGACACTCAACACAGATACGCAGTATTTT. The chain has TRBV9 and TRBJ2-3; TRBD1 might be the D (6 bases). Germline lookup yields CDR1 SGDLS and CDR2 YYNGEE. The V and J ends lost 2 bases and 2 bases respectively, with 15 bases between them. The length of the CDR3 is 16 residues.